The subject of this entry is one T cell receptor (beta chain). The sample is drawn from a study of blood T cell repertoires in COVID-19. About the study: Acute and convalescent COVID-19 specimens originated in the United States, Italy and Spain.

V was shortened by 6 bases and J by 5 bases, with 4 bases between the two germline ends. This CDR3 spans 11 amino acids. From germline, CDR1 is MNHEY and CDR2 SMNVEV (reference sequence). The data were produced by immunoSEQ multiplex PCR, yet TCRdb's version contains in-frame clones alone and is incomplete. The sample records about 210,000 clones, roughly four fifths being singletons. The rearrangement uses TRBV27 and TRBJ2-2; D unclear. The sequenced sample consisted of peripheral blood. This TCR was sampled from a woman in her 40s with acute or convalescent COVID-19. DNA of the CDR3: TGTGCCAGCAGAACAACCGGGGAGCTGTTTTTT. Amino acid sequence: CASRTTGELFF.